These 16 T cell receptor beta chains were all obtained from the same sample, sequenced in a study of blood T cells in healthy people across ages. The authors ran a second PCR of roughly 6 to 12 cycles using a sample-barcoded 5' primer and a J-beta primer mix. TCRdb re-called the 5' RACE reads through MiXCR, storing one row per CDR3 protein. The data contain nearly 800,000 distinct CDR3 sequences, around 50% of them seen just once; the ten biggest clones take up more than 25%. The sample was blood. The receptors shown here come from a man in his forties in good health.

J is TRBJ2-1 and V is TRBV9, with 13 bases fitting TRBD2. The better agreement between TRBJ2-7 and the DNA end casts doubt on the J call. Looked up from germline, CDR1 is SGDLS and CDR2 is YYNGEE. The CDR3 length is 14 residues. The CDR3 is CASTPTSGRWEQYF. In DNA, the CDR3 is TGTGCCAGCACCCCGACTAGCGGGAGGTGGGAGCAGTACTTC.

V usage is TRBV20-1 and J usage is TRBJ1-4; D gene unclear. There are 13 residues in the CDR3. Deletions cut 6 bases from V and 10 bases from J, with 18 bases between. Germline assignment: CDR1 DFQATT and CDR2 SNEGSKA (reference sequence). The CDR3 reads CSARPGSEGKLFF. The CDR3 nucleotides are TGCAGTGCCAGGCCCGGTTCCGAAGGAAAACTGTTTTTT.

The CDR3 DNA reads as TGTGCCAGCAGGAGTGAAGGACAGGGTTACACTGAAGCTTTCTTT. Its translation: CASRSEGQGYTEAFF. This chain joins TRBV9 and TRBJ1-1, with 8 bases matching TRBD1. V trimming: 5 bases; J trimming: 3 bases; junction bases outside the gene matches: 9. The germline V gene encodes CDR1 SGDLS and CDR2 YYNGEE. This CDR3 comprises 15 residues.

The chain uses TRBV3-1 and TRBJ2-3, with TRBD2 matching over 8 bases. Germline CDR1 LGHDT, CDR2 YNNKEL (reference sequence). V trimming: 8 bases; J trimming: 5 bases; junction bases outside the gene matches: 15. The CDR3 has 16 amino acids. The chain's CDR3 is CASCPLGSGLVDTQYF. DNA of the CDR3: TGTGCCAGCTGCCCCCTCGGGTCGGGACTAGTAGATACGCAGTATTTT.

The chain joins TRBV6-1 to TRBJ1-4; D is unclear. The CDR3 is 13 residues long. Trimming took 10 bases from V and 6 from J, leaving 15 bases between them. Germline CDR1 MNHNS, CDR2 SASEGT. Here the CDR3 reads CATRRGVHEKLFF. The DNA of the CDR3 is TGTGCCACGCGGCGAGGAGTTCATGAAAAACTGTTTTTT.

A few counts support this clonotype. V is TRBV14 and J is TRBJ2-5; D not resolved. The J call is uncertain, as TRBJ2-7 better fits the DNA end. The CDR3 is made up of 14 amino acids. Germline V gene data show CDR1 as SGHDN and CDR2 as FVKESK. CDR3 coding DNA: TGTGCCAGCAGCCAAGATATTGGTGGCTACGAGCAGTACTTC. Its protein is CASSQDIGGYEQYF.

The rearrangement joins TRBV20-1 to TRBJ2-7; TRBD2 agrees at 9 bases. The CDR3 sequence is 15 residues long. V was pared by 0 bases and J by 0 bases, with 3 bases of the junction left unmatched. Germline assignment: CDR1 DFQATT and CDR2 SNEGSKA (reference sequence). The CDR3 nucleotides read TGCAGTGCTAGAGATGGACTAGCGAGCTCCTACGAGCAGTACTTC. It is translated as CSARDGLASSYEQYF.

The rearrangement uses TRBV3-1 and TRBJ1-2; D remains unclear. The V and J ends lost 1 base and 3 bases respectively, with 12 bases between them. In germline, CDR1 is LGHDT, CDR2 YNNKEL (reference sequence). CDR3 length equals 15 residues. CDR3 nucleotide sequence: TGTGCCAGCAGCCAAGTTAATCCTTCCTACTATGGCTACACCTTC. Protein product: CASSQVNPSYYGYTF.

This clonotype came up a few times. The chain is built from TRBV7-9 and TRBJ2-7; D possibly corresponds to TRBD2 (5 bases). This CDR3 contains 14 residues. CDR1 is SEHNR, CDR2 FQNEAQ, per germline (reference sequence). With 5 bases removed from V and 6 bases from J, the gap between germline ends came to 17 bases. The CDR3 here is CASSPARVGGEQYF. The CDR3 nucleotides are TGTGCCAGCAGCCCAGCGAGGGTGGGCGGCGAGCAGTACTTC.

The chain combines TRBV29-1 with TRBJ2-2; 7 bases map to TRBD2. The germline V gene encodes CDR1 SQVTM and CDR2 ANQGSEA. The CDR3 has 14 residues. V lost 7 bases and J lost 4; bases outside the gene matches: 9. CDR3 in DNA: TGCAGCGCCCTAGCGGACGGGGTCACCGGGGAGCTGTTTTTT. Translated, it gives CSALADGVTGELFF.

The chain recombines TRBV10-3 with TRBJ2-7; TRBD1 matches at 7 bases. V dropped 0 bases and J dropped 3; count of bases not matched to a gene: 5. CDR1 and CDR2 from the germline V gene are ENHRY and SYGVKD. The CDR3 spans 15 residues. CDR3 bases: TGTGCCATCAGTGAGTCTGCAGGGGGACGCTACGAGCAGTACTTC. Its protein is CAISESAGGRYEQYF.

The V and J genes are TRBV20-1 and TRBJ2-7; D might be TRBD1 (6 bases). This CDR3 contains 13 residues. With 3 bases removed from V and 4 bases from J, the gap between germline ends came to 13 bases. In germline, CDR1 is DFQATT, CDR2 SNEGSKA (reference sequence). The chain's CDR3 is CSARRGTIYEQYF. The CDR3 DNA sequence: TGCAGTGCTAGGAGGGGGACAATATACGAGCAGTACTTC.

In the case of this clonotype: A junction boundary mismatches the germline segment, possibly from a read error. The chain combines TRBV4-2 with TRBJ2-1; 7 nucleotides align to TRBD2. Germline CDR1 is LGHNA and CDR2 is YNFKEQ. The CDR3 totals 17 residues. The CDR3, as DNA: TGTGCCAGCAGCCAAGACTGGTGGGGGGAGGGCCCCGATGAGCAGTCCTTC. It translates to CASSQDWWGEGPDEQSF.

The V call is TRBV7-3, the J call TRBJ2-3; no definite D call. The CDR3 runs 15 residues. The germline V gene encodes CDR1 SGHTA and CDR2 FQGTGA. V lost 1 base and J lost 1, with 9 bases in between. The DNA of the CDR3 is TGTGCCAGCAGCTTAAGACCGGAAGGCACAGATACGCAGTATTTT. This translates into CASSLRPEGTDTQYF.

This chain connects TRBV20-1 to TRBJ2-7, with a tentative D call TRBD2 (7 bases). This CDR3 has 13 residues. Trimming left V 5 bases short and J 5 bases short, with 16 bases between. CDR1 and CDR2 (germline): DFQATT, SNEGSKA (reference sequence). Here the CDR3 DNA reads TGCAGTGCTCGGGGAGGGGGTTTCGACGAGCAGTACTTC. It encodes CSARGGGFDEQYF.

This clonotype was counted only a few times. This chain connects TRBV6-5 to TRBJ2-2; 7 nucleotides match TRBD2. Trimming cost V 2 bases and J 3 bases; bases outside gene matches: 0. Germline values: CDR1 MNHEY, CDR2 SVGAGI. The CDR3 has 14 amino acids. CDR3 amino acids: CASSYTSDTGELFF. For the CDR3, the DNA is TGTGCCAGCAGTTACACTAGCGACACCGGGGAGCTGTTTTTT.